This TCR beta chain was found in a study of T cell responses to AZD1222 COVID-19 vaccine. The CDR3 is 13 residues long. Losses at the gene ends were 10 bases for V and 2 bases for J; bases not matched to a gene: 3. Germline CDR1 reads MNHEY; CDR2 reads SMNVEV (reference sequence). Data came from immunoSEQ multiplex PCR; TCRdb stores just in-frame clones and leaves some out. The sample holds some 120,000 clones; just over 85% are singletons and the top ten take 9.5% to 15%. The source was peripheral blood, collected on day 0 of AZD1222 vaccination. The sequence was collected from an adult in good health. V is TRBV27 and J is TRBJ1-4; 8 bases agree with TRBD1. This CDR3 reads CATGQGTNEKLFF. As DNA, the CDR3 is TGTGCCACCGGACAGGGCACTAATGAAAAACTGTTTTTT.